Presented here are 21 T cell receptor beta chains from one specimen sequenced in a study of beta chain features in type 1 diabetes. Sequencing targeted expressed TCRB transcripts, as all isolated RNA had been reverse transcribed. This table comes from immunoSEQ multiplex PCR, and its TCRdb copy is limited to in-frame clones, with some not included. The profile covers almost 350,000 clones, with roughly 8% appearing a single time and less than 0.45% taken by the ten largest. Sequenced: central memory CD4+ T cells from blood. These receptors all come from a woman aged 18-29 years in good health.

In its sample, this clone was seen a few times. This chain's CDR3 is CASSKGQGTDTQYF. The CDR3 coding sequence is TGTGCCAGTAGCAAGGGACAGGGCACAGATACGCAGTATTTT. The chain joins TRBV19 to TRBJ2-3; 8 positions match TRBD1. This CDR3 contains 14 residues. The germline CDR1 and CDR2 sequences are LNHDA and SQIVND (reference sequence). The V and J ends lost 6 bases and 1 base, in that order; junction bases with no gene match: 3.

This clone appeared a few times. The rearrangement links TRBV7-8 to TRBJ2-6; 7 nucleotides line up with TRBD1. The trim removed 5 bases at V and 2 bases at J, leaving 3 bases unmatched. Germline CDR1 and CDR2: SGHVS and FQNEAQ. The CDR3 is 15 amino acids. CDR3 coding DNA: TGTGCCAGCAGCAACAGGGGCACTGGGGCCAACGTCCTGACTTTC. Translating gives CASSNRGTGANVLTF.

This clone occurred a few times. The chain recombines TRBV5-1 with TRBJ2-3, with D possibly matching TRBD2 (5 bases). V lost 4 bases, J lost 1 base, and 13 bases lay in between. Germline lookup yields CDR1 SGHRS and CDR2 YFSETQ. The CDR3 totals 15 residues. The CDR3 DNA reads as TGCGCCAGCAGCCCTGTAGCGTTTGGCACAGATACGCAGTATTTT. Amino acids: CASSPVAFGTDTQYF.

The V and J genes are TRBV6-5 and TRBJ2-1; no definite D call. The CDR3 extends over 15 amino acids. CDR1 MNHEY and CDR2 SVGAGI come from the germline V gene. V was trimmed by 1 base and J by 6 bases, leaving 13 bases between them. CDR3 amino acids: CASSYYRVASNEQFF. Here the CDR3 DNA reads TGTGCCAGCAGTTACTATCGCGTCGCTTCCAATGAGCAGTTCTTC.

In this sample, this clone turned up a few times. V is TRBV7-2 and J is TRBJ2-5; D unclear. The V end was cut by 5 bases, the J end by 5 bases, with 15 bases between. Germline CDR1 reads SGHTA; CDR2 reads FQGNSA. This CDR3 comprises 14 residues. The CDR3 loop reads CASSPPSVWETQYF. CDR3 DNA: TGTGCCAGCAGCCCGCCTAGTGTTTGGGAGACCCAGTACTTC.

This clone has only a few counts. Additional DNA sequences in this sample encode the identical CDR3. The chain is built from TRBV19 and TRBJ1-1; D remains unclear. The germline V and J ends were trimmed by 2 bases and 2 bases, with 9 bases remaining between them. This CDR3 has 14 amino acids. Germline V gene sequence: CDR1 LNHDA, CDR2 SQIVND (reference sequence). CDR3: CASSISGTNTEAFF. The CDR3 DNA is TGTGCCAGTAGTATATCAGGTACCAACACTGAAGCTTTCTTT. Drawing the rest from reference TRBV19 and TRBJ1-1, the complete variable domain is DGGITQSPKYLFRKEGQNVTLSCEQNLNHDAMYWYRQDPGQGLRLIYYSQIVNDFQKGDIAEGYSVSREKKESFPLTVTSAQKNPTAFYLCASSISGTNTEAFFGQGTRLTVV.

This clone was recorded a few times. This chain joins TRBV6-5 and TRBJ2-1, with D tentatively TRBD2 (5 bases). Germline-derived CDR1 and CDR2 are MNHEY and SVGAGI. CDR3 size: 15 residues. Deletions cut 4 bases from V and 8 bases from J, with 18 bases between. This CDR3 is CASSSRAPWVDEQFF. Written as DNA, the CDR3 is TGTGCCAGCAGTTCGCGGGCTCCGTGGGTGGATGAGCAGTTCTTC.

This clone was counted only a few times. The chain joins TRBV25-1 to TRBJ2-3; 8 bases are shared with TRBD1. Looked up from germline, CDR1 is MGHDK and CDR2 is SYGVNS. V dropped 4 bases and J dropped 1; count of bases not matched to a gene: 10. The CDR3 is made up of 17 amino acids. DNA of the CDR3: TGTGCCAGCAGTGGGGCAGGGGGCTGGTCAGGCACAGATACGCAGTATTTT. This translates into CASSGAGGWSGTDTQYF. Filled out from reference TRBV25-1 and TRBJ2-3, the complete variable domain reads EADIYQTPRYLVIGTGKKITLECSQTMGHDKMYWYQQDPGMELHLIHYSYGVNSTEKGDLSSESTVSRIRTEHFPLTLESARPSHTSQYLCASSGAGGWSGTDTQYFGPGTRLTVL.

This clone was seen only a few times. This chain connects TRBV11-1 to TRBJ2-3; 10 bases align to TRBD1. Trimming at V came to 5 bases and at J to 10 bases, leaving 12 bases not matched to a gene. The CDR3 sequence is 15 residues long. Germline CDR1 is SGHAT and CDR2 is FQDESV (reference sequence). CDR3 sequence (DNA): TGTGCCAGCAGCCAAGATCTTATGGGACAGGGGTCGCAGTATTTT. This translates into CASSQDLMGQGSQYF.

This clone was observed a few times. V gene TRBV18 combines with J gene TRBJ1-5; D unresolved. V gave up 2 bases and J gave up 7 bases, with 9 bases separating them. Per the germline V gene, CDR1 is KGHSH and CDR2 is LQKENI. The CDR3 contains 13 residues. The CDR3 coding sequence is TGTGCCAGCTCACCAATCGACGGGCAGCCCCAGCATTTT. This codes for CASSPIDGQPQHF.

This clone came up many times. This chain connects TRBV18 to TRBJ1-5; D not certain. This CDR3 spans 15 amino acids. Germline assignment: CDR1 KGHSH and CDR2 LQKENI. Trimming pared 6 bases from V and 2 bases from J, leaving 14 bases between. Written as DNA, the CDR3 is TGTGCCAGCTCTCGAAACCACGAAGGCAATCAGCCCCAGCATTTT. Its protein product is CASSRNHEGNQPQHF.

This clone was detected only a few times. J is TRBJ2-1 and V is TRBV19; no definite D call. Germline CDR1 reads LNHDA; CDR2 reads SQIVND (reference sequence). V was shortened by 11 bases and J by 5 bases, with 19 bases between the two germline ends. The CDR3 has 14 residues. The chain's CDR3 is CAVSQALINNEQFF. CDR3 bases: TGTGCCGTCTCACAAGCCCTAATTAACAATGAGCAGTTCTTC.

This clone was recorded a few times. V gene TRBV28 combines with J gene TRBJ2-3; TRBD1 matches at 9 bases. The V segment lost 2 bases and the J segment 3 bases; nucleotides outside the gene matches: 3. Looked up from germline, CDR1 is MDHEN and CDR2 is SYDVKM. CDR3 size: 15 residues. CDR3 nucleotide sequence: TGTGCCAGCAGTTTAGGGGGACAGGGAACAGATACGCAGTATTTT. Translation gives CASSLGGQGTDTQYF.

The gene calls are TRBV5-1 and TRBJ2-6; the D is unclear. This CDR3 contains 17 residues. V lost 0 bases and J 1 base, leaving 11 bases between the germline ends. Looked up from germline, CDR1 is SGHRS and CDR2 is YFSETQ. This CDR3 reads CASSLAFIGSGANVLTF. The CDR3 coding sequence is TGCGCCAGCAGCTTGGCCTTCATCGGGTCTGGGGCCAACGTCCTGACTTTC.

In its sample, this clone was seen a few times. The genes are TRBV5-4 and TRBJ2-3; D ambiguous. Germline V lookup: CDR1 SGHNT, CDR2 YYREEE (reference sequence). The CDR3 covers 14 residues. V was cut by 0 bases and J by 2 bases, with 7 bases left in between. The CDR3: CASSLAAATDTQYF. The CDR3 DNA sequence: TGTGCCAGCAGCTTGGCCGCGGCCACAGATACGCAGTATTTT.

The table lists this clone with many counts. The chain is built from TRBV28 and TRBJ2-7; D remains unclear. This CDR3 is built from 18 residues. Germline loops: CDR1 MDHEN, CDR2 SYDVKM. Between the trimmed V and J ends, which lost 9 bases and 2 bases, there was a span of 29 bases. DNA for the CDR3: TGTGCCAGTAACAGTTTAATCGCGGTTAGGGTCAGCCCCTACGAGCAGTACTTC. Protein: CASNSLIAVRVSPYEQYF.

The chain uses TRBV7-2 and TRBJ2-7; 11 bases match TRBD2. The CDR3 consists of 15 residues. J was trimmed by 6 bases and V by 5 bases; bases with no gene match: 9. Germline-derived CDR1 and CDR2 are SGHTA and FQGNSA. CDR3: CASSPGLAGNVEQYF. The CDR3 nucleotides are TGTGCCAGCAGCCCCGGACTAGCGGGTAACGTCGAGCAGTACTTC.

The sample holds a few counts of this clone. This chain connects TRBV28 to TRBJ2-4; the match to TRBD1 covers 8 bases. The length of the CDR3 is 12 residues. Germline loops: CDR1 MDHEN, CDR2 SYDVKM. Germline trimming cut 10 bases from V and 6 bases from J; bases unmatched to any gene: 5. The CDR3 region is CAIGTGRNIQYF. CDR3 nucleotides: TGTGCCATCGGGACAGGAAGAAACATTCAGTACTTC.

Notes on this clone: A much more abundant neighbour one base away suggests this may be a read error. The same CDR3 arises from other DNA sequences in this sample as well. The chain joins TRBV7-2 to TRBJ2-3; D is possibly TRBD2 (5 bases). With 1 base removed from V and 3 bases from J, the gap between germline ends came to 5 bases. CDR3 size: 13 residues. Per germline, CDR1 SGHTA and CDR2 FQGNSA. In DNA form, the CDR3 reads TGTGCCAGCAGCTTAGGAGGGACAGATACGCAGTATTTT. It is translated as CASSLGGTDTQYF.

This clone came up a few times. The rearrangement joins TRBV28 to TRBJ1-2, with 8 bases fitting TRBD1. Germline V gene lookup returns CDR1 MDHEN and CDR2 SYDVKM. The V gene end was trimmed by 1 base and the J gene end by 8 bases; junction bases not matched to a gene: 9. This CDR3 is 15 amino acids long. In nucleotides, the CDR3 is TGTGCCAGCAGTTTATTGGCAGGGGGCGCGGAGGGCTACACCTTC. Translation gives CASSLLAGGAEGYTF.

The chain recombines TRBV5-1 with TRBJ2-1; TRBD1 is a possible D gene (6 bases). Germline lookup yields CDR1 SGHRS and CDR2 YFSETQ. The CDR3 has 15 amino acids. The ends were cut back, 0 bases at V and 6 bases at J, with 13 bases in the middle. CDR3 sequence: CASSLGSQGLNEQFF. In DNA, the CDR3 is TGCGCCAGCAGCTTGGGATCGCAGGGGCTCAATGAGCAGTTCTTC.